Below, 22 T cell receptor beta chains from the same sample are listed, as sequenced in a study of T-cell memory formation after mild COVID-19. TCRdb called the 5' RACE reads again in MiXCR, with one record for every CDR3 protein. The sample has 450,000 or so distinct CDR3 sequences, around 27% seen once. The specimen was PBMCs or a T cell subset sorted from them (not recorded which). The receptor source for this set is an adult woman who had mild COVID-19 (a few samples of this study predate the infection). Cell type and time point are not known.

This clonotype occurred a few times. The genes are TRBV3-1 and TRBJ2-7; D unclear. Trimming took 3 bases from V and 1 from J, leaving 16 bases between them. The germline gives CDR1 LGHDT, CDR2 YNNKEL (reference sequence). CDR3 length equals 16 residues. CDR3 nucleotide sequence: TGTGCCAGCAGCCATACTGCAATCGGAGAGTCCTACGAGCAGTACTTC. Protein: CASSHTAIGESYEQYF.

This clonotype has a handful of counts. The CDR3 loop is CASSLAAGGESDTQYF. CDR3 DNA: TGCGCCAGCAGCTTGGCAGCGGGAGGGGAATCGGATACGCAGTATTTT. This rearrangement joins TRBV5-1 to TRBJ2-3, with 10 bases lining up with TRBD2. Germline CDR1 reads SGHRS; CDR2 reads YFSETQ. J lost 6 bases, V lost 0 bases, and 7 bases had no gene match. The CDR3 spans 16 residues.

This clonotype showed up just a few times. This chain connects TRBV5-1 to TRBJ2-3; no clear D gene. Trimming pared 2 bases from V and 2 bases from J, leaving 12 bases between. Germline CDR1 SGHRS, CDR2 YFSETQ. This CDR3 has 15 amino acids. CDR3 DNA sequence: TGCGCCAGCAGCTTTGGCAGTTCATCCACAGATACGCAGTATTTT. It translates to CASSFGSSSTDTQYF.

The rearrangement links TRBV11-2 to TRBJ2-3, with 9 positions matching TRBD2. V gave up 2 bases and J gave up 6 bases; unmatched junction bases: 3. Per germline, CDR1 SGHAT and CDR2 FQNNGV. This CDR3 spans 14 amino acids. The CDR3 protein is CASSLYLAGDTQYF. The CDR3 DNA follows: TGTGCCAGCAGCTTATATCTAGCGGGGGATACGCAGTATTTT.

This clonotype was observed a few times. The chain carries TRBV7-2 and TRBJ1-5, with 11 bases fitting TRBD1. In germline, CDR1 is SGHTA, CDR2 FQGNSA. The CDR3 runs to 16 residues. V dropped 6 bases and J dropped 2; count of bases not matched to a gene: 6. CDR3 DNA sequence: TGTGCCAGCAGTTTATCGGGACAGGGGGGCAATCAGCCCCAGCATTTT. Amino acid sequence: CASSLSGQGGNQPQHF.

This clonotype was counted between two and nine times. This chain links TRBV6-2 or TRBV6-3 with TRBJ1-1; D ambiguous. Trimming removed 6 bases from V and 3 bases from J, with 17 bases in between. The CDR3 has 15 residues. CDR1 MNHEY and CDR2 SVGEGT come from the germline V gene. CDR3 amino acids: CASRISGRTYTEAFF. CDR3 coding DNA: TGTGCCAGCAGGATATCCGGGAGAACTTACACTGAAGCTTTCTTT.

This clonotype turned up a few times. In DNA form, the CDR3 reads TGTGCCAGCAGTACCGCTAGCGGGAGTGTTTCCGAGCAGTACTTC. It translates to CASSTASGSVSEQYF. This sequence joins TRBV12-3 or TRBV12-4 and TRBJ2-7, with 10 bases identical to TRBD2. V trimming: 5 bases; J trimming: 6 bases; junction bases outside the gene matches: 10. The CDR3 length is 15 residues.

This clonotype was detected only a few times. The rearrangement uses TRBV7-2 and TRBJ1-1, with D maybe TRBD1 (5 bases). CDR1 is SGHTA and CDR2 is FQGNSA in the germline V gene. The V gene lost 5 bases and the J gene lost 7 bases, with 14 bases spanning the gap. There are 13 residues in the CDR3. The CDR3 DNA sequence: TGTGCCAGCAGCCGCGCGGGACTTGTTGAAGCTTTCTTT. Residues: CASSRAGLVEAFF. The variable domain in full, completed from reference TRBV7-2 and TRBJ1-1, reads GAGVSQSPSNKVTEKGKDVELRCDPISGHTALYWYRQSLGQGLEFLIYFQGNSAPDKSGLPSDRFSAERTGGSVSTLTIQRTQQEDSAVYLCASSRAGLVEAFFGQGTRLTVV.

This clonotype was counted only a few times. V and J are TRBV7-6 and TRBJ2-7; TRBD2 is a possible D gene (7 bases). With 8 bases removed from V and 7 bases from J, the gap between germline ends came to 18 bases. Germline CDR1 reads SGHVS; CDR2 reads FNYEAQ. CDR3 size: 13 residues. CDR3 in DNA: TGTGCCAGCCGAGGGGCGGGGGCTGAAGAGCAGTACTTC. Translation: CASRGAGAEEQYF. Based on the CDR3 plus reference TRBV7-6 and TRBJ2-7, the full variable domain is GAGVSQSPRYKVTKRGQDVALRCDPISGHVSLYWYRQALGQGPEFLTYFNYEAQQDKSGLPNDRFSAERPEGSISTLTIQRTEQRDSAMYRCASRGAGAEEQYFGPGTRLTVT.

V and J are TRBV29-1 and TRBJ2-2; TRBD1 matches 9 bases. Trimming at V came to 3 bases and at J to 4 bases, leaving 3 bases not matched to a gene. The CDR3 contains 14 residues. Germline lookup yields CDR1 SQVTM and CDR2 ANQGSEA. CDR3 bases: TGCAGCGTTGACGTGACAGGGGGCACCGGGGAGCTGTTTTTT. It specifies CSVDVTGGTGELFF.

This CDR3 reads CASSMGQTNTEAFF. The CDR3 DNA reads TGCGCCAGCAGCATGGGACAGACCAACACTGAAGCTTTCTTT. V and J are TRBV5-1 and TRBJ1-1, with 7 bases aligning to TRBD1. The germline V gene encodes CDR1 SGHRS and CDR2 YFSETQ. This CDR3 comprises 14 residues. J lost 2 bases, V lost 4 bases, and 5 bases had no gene match.

This clonotype has only a few counts. J is TRBJ1-2 and V is TRBV11-3, with no clear D. Trimming pared 2 bases from V and 7 bases from J, leaving 20 bases between. CDR1 is SGHNT, CDR2 YENEEA, per germline. The CDR3 covers 16 residues. The CDR3 region is CASSLTGRRSLIGYTF. The DNA of the CDR3 is TGTGCCAGCAGCTTAACGGGAAGGCGATCCTTGATTGGCTACACCTTC.

This clonotype occurred a few times. This sequence joins TRBV30 and TRBJ1-1; D gene unclear. Trimming left V 2 bases short and J 0 bases short, with 16 bases between. Germline-derived CDR1 and CDR2 are GTSNPN and SVGIG (reference sequence). The CDR3 loop spans 16 amino acids. The CDR3 sequence: CAWSPSYGRLNTEAFF. CDR3 DNA sequence: TGTGCCTGGAGTCCATCTTATGGACGGTTGAACACTGAAGCTTTCTTT.

This chain links TRBV9 with TRBJ2-3; TRBD2 matches at 8 bases. The CDR3 sequence is 14 residues long. V trimming: 3 bases; J trimming: 4 bases; junction bases outside the gene matches: 4. Germline V lookup: CDR1 SGDLS, CDR2 YYNGEE. For the CDR3, the DNA is TGTGCCAGCAGCGAGTCGGGAGGGCCAGATACGCAGTATTTT. Translating gives CASSESGGPDTQYF.

This clonotype was recorded a few times. The chain has TRBV7-2 and TRBJ2-4; D possibly matches TRBD1 or TRBD2 (5 bases each). V shed 5 bases and J shed 3 bases, with 20 bases lying between them. CDR1 is SGHTA, CDR2 FQGNSA, per germline. The CDR3 length is 17 residues. The CDR3 coding sequence is TGTGCCAGCAGCGGGGGAATAGGGAATCAGGACAAAAACATTCAGTACTTC. Translation: CASSGGIGNQDKNIQYF.

This clonotype was counted at least ten times. The rearrangement joins TRBV4-1 to TRBJ2-7; D possibly matches TRBD1 or TRBD2 (5 bases each). The germline CDR1 and CDR2 sequences are MGHRA and YSYEKL. The CDR3 is made up of 16 amino acids. The ends were cut back, 0 bases at V and 6 bases at J, with 18 bases in the middle. The CDR3 sequence: CASSQETGDLYAEQYF. The CDR3 DNA reads TGCGCCAGCAGCCAAGAGACCGGGGACCTGTATGCCGAGCAGTACTTC.

The chain links TRBV7-9 to TRBJ2-2, with D perhaps assigned TRBD1 or TRBD2 (6 bases each). Germline V lookup: CDR1 SEHNR, CDR2 FQNEAQ (reference sequence). V was clipped by 7 bases and J by 1 base, with 10 bases between them. The CDR3 totals 14 residues. The chain's CDR3 is CASTAGQNTGELFF. Here the CDR3 DNA reads TGTGCCAGCACCGCGGGACAGAACACCGGGGAGCTGTTTTTT.

This clonotype was recorded once. One junction end disagrees with the germline gene, perhaps due to a read error. The chain carries TRBV4-1 and TRBJ2-7; 9 positions match TRBD2. The CDR3 has 13 residues. The germline gives CDR1 MGHRA, CDR2 YSYEKL. CDR3 sequence: CASSQDRRVAGEF. The CDR3 nucleotides read TGCGCCAGCAGCCAAGATCGGAGAGTAGCGGGGGAGTTC.

The chain carries TRBV12-3 or TRBV12-4 and TRBJ1-5; D not resolved. The germline V and J ends were trimmed by 5 bases and 5 bases, with 13 bases remaining between them. CDR3 length: 14 residues. CDR3 sequence: CASSLTLADQPQHF. DNA for the CDR3: TGTGCCAGCAGTCTGACCCTAGCGGATCAGCCCCAGCATTTT.

This clonotype has ten or more counts. The genes are TRBV6-5 and TRBJ2-5; D ambiguous. The CDR3 has 12 amino acids. The V gene lost 0 bases and the J gene lost 5 bases, with 4 bases spanning the gap. The V gene's germline CDR1 is MNHEY and CDR2 SVGAGI. For the CDR3, the DNA is TGTGCCAGCAGTTACTCTAGGGAGACCCAGTACTTC. Translating gives CASSYSRETQYF.

This clonotype was counted between two and nine times. The chain uses TRBV5-1 and TRBJ1-1; tentative D call: TRBD1 (5 bases). Looked up from germline, CDR1 is SGHRS and CDR2 is YFSETQ. V shed 4 bases and J shed 4 bases, with 11 bases lying between them. This CDR3 comprises 13 residues. The CDR3 sequence is CASSADIGTEAFF. The CDR3 DNA follows: TGCGCCAGCAGCGCGGACATTGGCACTGAAGCTTTCTTT. Together with reference TRBV5-1 and TRBJ1-1, the CDR3 gives the full variable domain: KAGVTQTPRYLIKTRGQQVTLSCSPISGHRSVSWYQQTPGQGLQFLFEYFSETQRNKGNFPGRFSGRQFSNSRSEMNVSTLELGDSALYLCASSADIGTEAFFGQGTRLTVV.

The gene calls are TRBV9 and TRBJ1-2; 7 nucleotides match TRBD1. The J segment lost 4 bases and the V segment lost 4 bases, leaving 10 bases of the junction unmatched. The CDR3 sequence is 15 residues long. CDR1 and CDR2 (germline): SGDLS, YYNGEE. As DNA, the CDR3 is TGTGCCAGCAGCCCAATCGACAGGGCCGCCTATGGCTACACCTTC. Amino acid sequence: CASSPIDRAAYGYTF.